This TCR beta chain was captured in a study of OX40 agonist ivuxolimab in advanced cancers. Overall study: Patients enrolled in dose escalation were diagnosed with hepatocellular carcinoma, melanoma, renal cell or head and neck cancer. Partial responses occurred in three patients (one hepatocellular carcinoma, two cutaneous melanoma).

Measured with immunoSEQ multiplex PCR; TCRdb has only the in-frame clones, and not every one. The table records about 31,000 clones, approximately 91% of them present only once. General study points: The antigen specificity of the peripheral T cells (those that were expanded) was not determined.

Details on this clone: Its antigen is not known.

Per germline, CDR1 KGHSH and CDR2 LQKENI. Trimming took off 1 base at V and 2 bases at J, with 21 bases between the two ends. CDR3 length equals 19 residues. The sequence was collected from an adult with an advanced solid tumor such as melanoma, head and neck, liver or kidney cancer. The chain couples TRBV18 to TRBJ2-1; D remains unclear. This specimen was CD4+ or CD8+ T cells sorted from blood, taken in a trial of the OX40 agonist ivuxolimab. The CDR3 nucleotides are TGTGCCAGCTCACCACTAAATCTTGGTCGGGCGGAAGCCTACAATGAGCAGTTCTTC. Protein product: CASSPLNLGRAEAYNEQFF. Combining the CDR3 with reference TRBV18 and TRBJ2-1 gives the whole variable domain NAGVMQNPRHLVRRRGQEARLRCSPMKGHSHVYWYRQLPEEGLKFMVYLQKENIIDESGMPKERFSAEFPKEGPSILRIQQVVRGDSAAYFCASSPLNLGRAEAYNEQFFGPGTRLTVL.